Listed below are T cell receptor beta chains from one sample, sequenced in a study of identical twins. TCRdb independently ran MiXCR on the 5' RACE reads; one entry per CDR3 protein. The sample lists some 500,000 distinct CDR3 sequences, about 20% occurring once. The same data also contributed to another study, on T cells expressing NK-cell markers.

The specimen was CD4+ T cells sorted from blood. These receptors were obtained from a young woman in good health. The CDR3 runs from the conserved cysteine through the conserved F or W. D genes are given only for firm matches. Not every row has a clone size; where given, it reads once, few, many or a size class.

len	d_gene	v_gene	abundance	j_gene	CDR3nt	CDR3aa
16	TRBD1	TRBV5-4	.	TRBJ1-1	TGTGCCAGCAGCGGGATGACAGGGGGCGAGGTAACTGAAGCTTTCTTT	CASSGMTGGEVTEAFF
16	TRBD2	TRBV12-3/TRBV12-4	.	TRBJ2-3	TGTGCCAGCAGGCGTACTAGCGGGAGGGGGGAAGATACGCAGTATTTT	CASRRTSGRGEDTQYF
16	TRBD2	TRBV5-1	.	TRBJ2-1	TGCGCCAGCAGCTGGGGACTAGCGGGATTGGGAGATGAGCAGTTCTTC	CASSWGLAGLGDEQFF
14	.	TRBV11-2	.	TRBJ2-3	TGTGCCAGCAGCTGGGGACCCGTAGAGATGGGGCAGTATTTT	CASSWGPVEMGQYF
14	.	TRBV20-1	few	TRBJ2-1	TGCAGTGCTAGAGCCCCGAGCTCCTACAATGAGCAGTTCTTC	CSARAPSSYNEQFF
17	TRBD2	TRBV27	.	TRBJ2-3	TGTGCCAGCAGTTTTCGGGTAGCGGGAAGGAGCACAGATACGCAGTATTTT	CASSFRVAGRSTDTQYF
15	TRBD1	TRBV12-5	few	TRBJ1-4	TGTGCTAGTGGTTTGGGACAGGGGACTAATGAAAAACTGTTTTTT	CASGLGQGTNEKLFF
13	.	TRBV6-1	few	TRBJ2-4	TGTGCCAGCCGAGGGCTCCCGCAAAACATTCAGTACTTC	CASRGLPQNIQYF
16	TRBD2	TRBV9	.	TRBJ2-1	TGTGCCAGCAGCGTAGGGTCGGGGGGTTCCTACAATGAGCAGTTCTTC	CASSVGSGGSYNEQFF
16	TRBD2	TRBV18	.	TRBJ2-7	TGTGCCAGCTCACCACAGGGCGGGGGGATTATCTACGAGCAGTACTTC	CASSPQGGGIIYEQYF
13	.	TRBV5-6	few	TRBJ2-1	TGTGCCAGCAGCTTGGGCAGCCTGGCTGAGCAGTTCTTC	CASSLGSLAEQFF
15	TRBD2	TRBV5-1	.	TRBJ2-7	TGCGCCAGCAGCGGGGACTCCGGGAGGTCCTACGAGCAGTACTTC	CASSGDSGRSYEQYF